The clone carrying this T cell receptor beta chain was found many times. What it binds is not known. CDR3 regions of TCR beta were amplified from RNA transcripts. HTBI primers primed a first-round RT-PCR, and a second-round multiplex PCR followed. In TCRdb, the multiplex PCR reads were re-called with MiXCR into one record per CDR3 protein. The data contain about 220,000 distinct CDR3 sequences, 20% to 25% of them singletons. Diagnosis was based on clinical symptoms, serum thyroxine, TRAb, thyroid ultrasound and orbital computed tomography. These data are taken from a study of Graves' ophthalmopathy and Graves' hyperthyroidism. At the level of the study: There was a collection of peripheral blood at initial diagnosis, before any treatment. Findings and caveats of the study: Both a roughly 70% sensitivity and an approximately 72% specificity characterized the model's predictions of ophthalmopathy progression. Blood repertoires reportedly contained most expanded thyroid clonotypes above 0.001 frequency.

This receptor was identified in a woman aged 50 to 60 with Graves' ophthalmopathy. Sample: peripheral blood.

CDR3 in DNA: TGCAGTGCAGAAGTGGCCGCTTCCTATGGCTACACCTTC. Protein: CSAEVAASYGYTF. The gene calls are TRBV20-1 and TRBJ1-2; D gene uncertain. This CDR3 is built from 13 residues. Deletions cut 6 bases from V and 4 bases from J, with 15 bases between. CDR1 and CDR2 (germline): DFQATT, SNEGSKA (reference sequence).